These T cell receptor beta chains were read from a single sample in a study of blood T cell repertoires in COVID-19. TCRdb keeps only in-frame clones here, not all; method: immunoSEQ multiplex PCR. The sample shows about 180,000 clones, 75% to 90% of them seen only once. The sequenced sample was peripheral blood. All receptors come from a woman aged 70-85 years with COVID-19, enrolled during active disease. CDR3s include the opening cysteine and the closing phenylalanine or tryptophan. Each record gives: V gene, CDR3 protein.

V: TRBV15; CDR3: CATSRTLSTGSYGYTF
V: TRBV12-3/TRBV12-4; CDR3: CASTQGAKQPQHF
V: TRBV4-1; CDR3: CASSLLRGLSYEQYF
V: TRBV10-1; CDR3: CASSRQGRTGELFF
V: TRBV11-2; CDR3: CASSSTGGGETQYF
V: TRBV10-3; CDR3: CAISEQGTSGEQFF
V: TRBV11-2; CDR3: CASGPGQGIGEQFF
V: TRBV14; CDR3: CASSTGTGKNIQYF
V: TRBV18; CDR3: CASSLQETQYF
V: TRBV3-1/TRBV3-2; CDR3: CASSQDKKTRSYNEQFF
V: TRBV6-1; CDR3: CASSEYRGNYGYTF
V: TRBV7-9; CDR3: CASSLRGLAAGELFF
V: TRBV6-5; CDR3: CASSYSTGTYNEQFF
V: TRBV5-4; CDR3: CASSSPGLRSGNTIYF
V: TRBV1; CDR3: CTSSQDWGPTAFSTDTQYF
V: TRBV7-2; CDR3: CASSRNRVPNSPLHF
V: TRBV28; CDR3: CASSSHRGAYEQYF
V: TRBV28; CDR3: CASRGTRTNYEQYF
V: TRBV7-2; CDR3: CASSQGSGRPIQYF
V: TRBV7-2; CDR3: CASSRNQLPYNEQFF
V: TRBV13; CDR3: CASSLVPGQVADTQYF
V: TRBV18; CDR3: CASSPYMGEQETQYF
V: TRBV5-1; CDR3: CASSLGQDSEQYF
V: TRBV16; CDR3: CASSPSGRGEETQYF
V: TRBV2; CDR3: CASSERGGPYNEQFF
V: TRBV28; CDR3: CASRSPGTGRDEAFF
V: TRBV28; CDR3: CASSVQGKSSYNEQFF
V: TRBV6-2/TRBV6-3; CDR3: CASSYSSGSWQDEQYF
V: TRBV30; CDR3: CAWSVGAGDYNEQFF
V: TRBV6-5; CDR3: CASSSPVGTDTQYF
V: TRBV28; CDR3: CASSLRTGDEKLFF
V: TRBV6-4; CDR3: CASSDRRGSEAFF
V: TRBV9; CDR3: CASSLALAPTYEQYF
V: TRBV19; CDR3: CATDAGSSEQFF
V: TRBV7-9; CDR3: CASSLLGQGSGQPQHF
V: TRBV5-1; CDR3: CASSSIKGLTDTQYF
V: TRBV11-2; CDR3: CASSLSRQALEQYF
V: TRBV2; CDR3: CASTPFGGTTEAFF
V: TRBV18; CDR3: CASSGTSVEETQYF
V: TRBV24-1; CDR3: CATSAQNPKEGDTQYF
V: TRBV6-2/TRBV6-3; CDR3: CASSPLDSYNEQFF
V: TRBV28; CDR3: CASSRLKGGSGANVLTF
V: TRBV24-1; CDR3: CATSDSLDREGITDTQYF
V: TRBV6-2/TRBV6-3; CDR3: CASSLGTGIGSNQPQHF
V: TRBV10-3; CDR3: CATGITYNEQFF
V: TRBV28; CDR3: CASSSAGGPISTFF
V: TRBV5-6; CDR3: CASSLRPTGNSYNEQFF
V: TRBV28; CDR3: CASGTGTVISEQYF
V: TRBV30; CDR3: CAWSQEVDWSSGNTIYF
V: TRBV20-1; CDR3: CSAIFFYEQYF
V: TRBV15; CDR3: CATSRVPGEAFF
V: TRBV5-1; CDR3: CASSREAHTDTQYF
V: TRBV10-1; CDR3: CASSITQGTVAFF
V: TRBV12-3/TRBV12-4; CDR3: CASRLDSTYGYTF
V: TRBV3-1/TRBV3-2; CDR3: CASSTASLKAFF
V: TRBV24-1; CDR3: CATSALGQGPHETQYF
V: TRBV28; CDR3: CASEKPGQGRNTIYF
V: TRBV9; CDR3: CASSAVPYLGQTEAFF
V: TRBV19; CDR3: CASSMATDSKETQYF
V: TRBV15; CDR3: CATSRDSRANVLTF